A selection of T cell receptor beta chains follows, all from one sample in a study of identical twins. TCRdb analysed the 5' RACE reads with MiXCR anew, one entry per CDR3 protein. The sample includes about 1.7 million distinct CDR3 sequences, under 35% of them seen just once. Material for sequencing was cord blood. These receptors all stem from a newborn girl in good health. Both conserved end residues are part of each CDR3. A D gene is named only where the DNA matches it firmly. Clone size is not always given. Where it is, it says once, few, many or a class for expanded clones.

CDR3 protein: CASRYLPQSQPPHGYTF
CDR3 DNA: TGTGCCAGCAGGTATTTGCCCCAGAGCCAACCTCCCCATGGCTACACCTTC
D gene: .
V gene: TRBV12-3/TRBV12-4
J gene: TRBJ1-2
clone size: .

CDR3 protein: CASSLFWTGYQETQYF
CDR3 DNA: TGTGCCAGCAGTTTATTCTGGACAGGGTACCAAGAGACCCAGTACTTC
D gene: TRBD1
V gene: TRBV28
J gene: TRBJ2-5
clone size: .

CDR3 protein: CSAPDPGGTGEKLFF
CDR3 DNA: TGCAGTGCTCCCGACCCAGGGGGTACGGGAGAAAAACTGTTTTTT
D gene: TRBD1
V gene: TRBV20-1
J gene: TRBJ1-4
clone size: few

CDR3 protein: CSVDRGRLETQYF
CDR3 DNA: TGCAGCGTTGATAGAGGGAGGTTGGAGACCCAGTACTTC
D gene: .
V gene: TRBV29-1
J gene: TRBJ2-5
clone size: once

CDR3 protein: CASSPFLSPRLSSYNEQFF
CDR3 DNA: TGTGCCAGCAGCCCATTTCTTTCCCCGCGCCTTAGCTCCTACAATGAGCAGTTCTTC
D gene: .
V gene: TRBV7-9
J gene: TRBJ2-1
clone size: few

CDR3 protein: CASSALATTGELFF
CDR3 DNA: TGTGCCAGCAGTGCACTAGCGACCACCGGGGAGCTGTTTTTT
D gene: TRBD2
V gene: TRBV28
J gene: TRBJ2-2
clone size: .

CDR3 protein: CASSAPSGRNNEQFF
CDR3 DNA: TGTGCCAGCAGCGCCCCTAGCGGGCGTAACAATGAGCAGTTCTTC
D gene: TRBD2
V gene: TRBV9
J gene: TRBJ2-1
clone size: .

CDR3 protein: CASSLALTSGEQFF
CDR3 DNA: TGCGCCAGCAGCTTGGCCCTAACTAGCGGGGAGCAGTTCTTC
D gene: TRBD2
V gene: TRBV5-1
J gene: TRBJ2-1
clone size: .

CDR3 protein: CAWRWGNTEAFF
CDR3 DNA: TGTGCCTGGCGATGGGGGAACACTGAAGCTTTCTTT
D gene: .
V gene: TRBV30
J gene: TRBJ1-1
clone size: .

CDR3 protein: CATSAPDNTGELFF
CDR3 DNA: TGTGCCACCAGTGCCCCGGACAACACCGGGGAGCTGTTTTTT
D gene: .
V gene: TRBV24-1
J gene: TRBJ2-2
clone size: .

CDR3 protein: CASSFGLAGLEAKNIQYF
CDR3 DNA: TGTGCCAGCAGCTTCGGACTAGCGGGTCTCGAAGCCAAAAACATTCAGTACTTC
D gene: TRBD2
V gene: TRBV5-6
J gene: TRBJ2-4
clone size: .

CDR3 protein: CSASGRIQETQYF
CDR3 DNA: TGCAGTGCTAGCGGGAGGATCCAAGAGACCCAGTACTTC
D gene: TRBD2
V gene: TRBV20-1
J gene: TRBJ2-5
clone size: few

CDR3 protein: CASSSRGIGGSADTQYF
CDR3 DNA: TGCGCCAGCAGCTCCCGGGGTATTGGCGGGAGCGCAGATACGCAGTATTTT
D gene: TRBD2
V gene: TRBV5-1
J gene: TRBJ2-3
clone size: .

CDR3 protein: CASSPDRGREQYF
CDR3 DNA: TGTGCCAGCTCACCGGACAGGGGGCGCGAGCAGTACTTC
D gene: TRBD1
V gene: TRBV18
J gene: TRBJ2-7
clone size: few

CDR3 protein: CATSRGGTPDTQYF
CDR3 DNA: TGTGCCACCAGCAGAGGGGGGACTCCAGATACGCAGTATTTT
D gene: .
V gene: TRBV15
J gene: TRBJ2-3
clone size: .

CDR3 protein: CSVEDNREGAFF
CDR3 DNA: TGCAGCGTTGAAGATAACAGGGAAGGAGCTTTCTTT
D gene: .
V gene: TRBV29-1
J gene: TRBJ1-1
clone size: .

CDR3 protein: CASRQAGYEQYF
CDR3 DNA: TGTGCCAGCAGGCAAGCAGGCTACGAGCAGTACTTC
D gene: .
V gene: TRBV6-5
J gene: TRBJ2-7
clone size: .

CDR3 protein: CASSLWTPVYNEQYF
CDR3 DNA: TGTGCCAGCAGTTTGTGGACTCCCGTATACAATGAGCAGTACTTC
D gene: .
V gene: TRBV27
J gene: TRBJ2-7
clone size: .

CDR3 protein: CASSEYTSTDTQYF
CDR3 DNA: TGTGCCAGCAGTGAATATACTAGCACAGATACGCAGTATTTT
D gene: .
V gene: TRBV25-1
J gene: TRBJ2-3
clone size: .

CDR3 protein: CSANLGLGTRSRDTQYF
CDR3 DNA: TGCAGTGCTAATCTCGGACTTGGGACTAGGAGTCGAGATACGCAGTATTTT
D gene: TRBD2
V gene: TRBV20-1
J gene: TRBJ2-3
clone size: few

CDR3 protein: CASSPAFTSGVSTDTQYF
CDR3 DNA: TGTGCCAGCAGCCCTGCCTTTACTAGCGGGGTGAGCACAGATACGCAGTATTTT
D gene: TRBD2
V gene: TRBV12-3/TRBV12-4
J gene: TRBJ2-3
clone size: .

CDR3 protein: CASSLSGANTGELFF
CDR3 DNA: TGTGCCAGCAGTTTATCCGGCGCGAACACCGGGGAGCTGTTTTTT
D gene: .
V gene: TRBV12-3/TRBV12-4
J gene: TRBJ2-2
clone size: many

CDR3 protein: CASSPDPSRAQHF
CDR3 DNA: TGTGCCAGCAGTCCGGACCCCTCGAGGGCCCAGCATTTT
D gene: .
V gene: TRBV6-1
J gene: TRBJ1-5
clone size: .

CDR3 protein: CASTAGTTYEQYF
CDR3 DNA: TGCGCCAGCACCGCCGGGACAACCTACGAGCAGTACTTC
D gene: .
V gene: TRBV5-1
J gene: TRBJ2-7
clone size: many

CDR3 protein: CASSLWDRVIHEQFF
CDR3 DNA: TGTGCCAGCAGTTTATGGGACAGGGTAATCCATGAGCAGTTCTTC
D gene: TRBD1
V gene: TRBV28
J gene: TRBJ2-1
clone size: .

CDR3 protein: CSANPLGDEQYF
CDR3 DNA: TGCAGTGCTAACCCCTTGGGGGACGAGCAGTACTTC
D gene: .
V gene: TRBV20-1
J gene: TRBJ2-7
clone size: few

CDR3 protein: CSATRASYEQYF
CDR3 DNA: TGCAGTGCTACCAGGGCCTCCTACGAGCAGTACTTC
D gene: .
V gene: TRBV20-1
J gene: TRBJ2-7
clone size: .

CDR3 protein: CASSGTSHQVYNEQFF
CDR3 DNA: TGCGCCAGCTCGGGGACTAGCCACCAAGTATACAATGAGCAGTTCTTC
D gene: TRBD2
V gene: TRBV5-1
J gene: TRBJ2-1
clone size: few